These 25 T cell receptor beta chains were all obtained from the same sample, sequenced in a study of PD-L1 blockade in urothelial cancer. Time point in this sample: pretreatment peripheral blood. Sequencing was performed with immunoSEQ multiplex PCR; in TCRdb, only in-frame clones are kept and a portion is missing. This repertoire shows more than 85,000 clones, more than 75% found once; its top ten account for roughly 2%. The specimen was PBMCs, collected around atezolizumab (anti-PD-L1) treatment. Receptors were obtained from a man in his sixties with urothelial cancer.

V gene TRBV7-3 combines with J gene TRBJ2-1; 8 bases fit TRBD2. Trimming took 5 bases from V and 4 from J; bases not matched to a gene: 10. This CDR3 contains 16 residues. Germline assignment: CDR1 SGHTA and CDR2 FQGTGA. This chain's CDR3 is CASSRDSGNQYNEQFF. The CDR3 nucleotides read TGTGCCAGCAGCCGAGATAGCGGGAATCAGTACAATGAGCAGTTCTTC. Full variable domain (remainder filled in from reference TRBV7-3 and TRBJ2-1): GAGVSQTPSNKVTEKGKYVELRCDPISGHTALYWYRQSLGQGPEFLIYFQGTGAADDSGLPNDRFFAVRPEGSVSTLKIQRTERGDSAVYLCASSRDSGNQYNEQFFGPGTRLTVL.

This chain joins TRBV5-1 and TRBJ2-1; possibly TRBD2 for D (5 bases). This CDR3 is built from 10 residues. Trimming pared 7 bases from V and 12 bases from J, leaving 11 bases between. Per germline, CDR1 SGHRS and CDR2 YFSETQ. CDR3 DNA: TGCGCCAGCCGACTATCTAGGCAGTTCTTC. It translates to CASRLSRQFF.

Written as DNA, the CDR3 is TGTGCCACCAGCAGAATGCTCGGCAGCAGGGCGGGGACGGACAATGAGCAGTTCTTC. Amino acids: CATSRMLGSRAGTDNEQFF. The rearrangement uses TRBV15 and TRBJ2-1; D may be TRBD2 (6 bases). This CDR3 contains 19 residues. With 2 bases removed from V and 5 bases from J, the gap between germline ends came to 25 bases. Germline V gene data show CDR1 as LNHNV and CDR2 as YYDKDF (reference sequence).

The chain is built from TRBV5-5 and TRBJ2-7, with TRBD2 identical over 9 bases. Unmatched junction bases numbered 5, after V lost 4 bases and J lost 0 bases. The CDR3 extends over 15 amino acids. CDR1 and CDR2 (germline): SGHKS, YYEKEE (reference sequence). The CDR3 DNA reads as TGTGCCAGCAGCCGGACTAGCGATAGCTCCTACGAGCAGTACTTC. Amino acids: CASSRTSDSSYEQYF.

This clone appeared once. V is TRBV7-3 and J is TRBJ2-5, with D perhaps TRBD1 (6 bases). The CDR3 is made up of 15 amino acids. The V end was cut by 2 bases, the J end by 1 base, with 11 bases between. The V gene's germline CDR1 is SGHTA and CDR2 FQGTGA. CDR3 bases: TGTGCCAGCAGCTTAGGATCAGGGGTCCAAGAGACCCAGTACTTC. It is translated as CASSLGSGVQETQYF.

The chain recombines TRBV5-1 with TRBJ2-5; 9 nucleotides line up with TRBD1. The germline V gene has CDR1 SGHRS and CDR2 YFSETQ. This CDR3 comprises 14 residues. J was trimmed by 4 bases and V by 4 bases; bases with no gene match: 5. The CDR3 region is CASSPGQGRETQYF. The CDR3 DNA follows: TGCGCCAGCAGCCCTGGACAGGGGCGAGAGACCCAGTACTTC.

The V gene is TRBV5-6, the J gene TRBJ2-1; D perhaps matches TRBD1 (6 bases). The CDR3 runs 15 residues. The V gene's germline CDR1 is SGHDT and CDR2 YYEEEE. Between the trimmed V and J ends, which lost 4 bases and 4 bases, there was a span of 15 bases. CDR3 residues: CASSPGTLLYNEQFF. Written as DNA, the CDR3 is TGTGCCAGCAGCCCCGGGACATTACTTTACAATGAGCAGTTCTTC.

Here the CDR3 DNA reads TGTGCCAGCAGCGGACAGGGGCCCGGGGAGCTGTTTTTT. Translating gives CASSGQGPGELFF. V gene TRBV6-4 combines with J gene TRBJ2-2, with 9 bases lining up with TRBD1. V lost 6 bases and J lost 6; bases outside the gene matches: 2. The V gene's germline CDR1 is MRHNA and CDR2 SNTAGT. The length of the CDR3 is 13 residues.

The V and J genes are TRBV5-1 and TRBJ2-1; TRBD2 matches at 7 bases. This CDR3 region has 14 residues. Per the germline V gene, CDR1 is SGHRS and CDR2 is YFSETQ. V dropped 7 bases and J dropped 4; count of bases not matched to a gene: 8. CDR3 region: CASRLSGVYNEQFF. The CDR3 DNA is TGCGCCAGCCGATTAAGCGGGGTGTACAATGAGCAGTTCTTC. The variable domain in full, completed from reference TRBV5-1 and TRBJ2-1, reads KAGVTQTPRYLIKTRGQQVTLSCSPISGHRSVSWYQQTPGQGLQFLFEYFSETQRNKGNFPGRFSGRQFSNSRSEMNVSTLELGDSALYLCASRLSGVYNEQFFGPGTRLTVL.

The chain has TRBV18 and TRBJ2-3; tentatively, D is TRBD2 (6 bases). The V end was cut by 6 bases, the J end by 5 bases, with 15 bases between. Germline-derived CDR1 and CDR2 are KGHSH and LQKENI. The CDR3 has 14 amino acids. CDR3 coding DNA: TGTGCCAGCTCCCGCCTAGCGCCGGGAGATACGCAGTATTTT. It specifies CASSRLAPGDTQYF.

This clone was observed a single time. J is TRBJ1-1 and V is TRBV11-3; 9 bases match TRBD1. V trimming: 5 bases; J trimming: 1 base; junction bases outside the gene matches: 8. The germline V gene encodes CDR1 SGHNT and CDR2 YENEEA. This CDR3 comprises 16 residues. The CDR3, as DNA: TGTGCCAGCAGCCACCGCGCGGGACAGGGGAACACTGAAGCTTTCTTT. It is translated as CASSHRAGQGNTEAFF. The full variable domain, in which reference TRBV11-3 and TRBJ1-1 provide the parts outside the CDR3, is EAGVVQSPRYKIIEKKQPVAFWCNPISGHNTLYWYLQNLGQGPELLIRYENEEAVDDSQLPKDRFSAERLKGVDSTLKIQPAELGDSAVYLCASSHRAGQGNTEAFFGQGTRLTVV.

The chain joins TRBV7-3 to TRBJ2-3; D possibly corresponds to TRBD1 (5 bases). There are 15 residues in the CDR3. Germline lookup yields CDR1 SGHTA and CDR2 FQGTGA. Trimming shortened V by 5 bases and J by 0 bases, and 12 bases separated the two germline ends. CDR3 sequence (DNA): TGTGCCAGCAGCCAGGGTTATGTTAGCACAGATACGCAGTATTTT. This encodes CASSQGYVSTDTQYF.

The chain links TRBV11-1 to TRBJ2-1, with TRBD2 matching 7 bases. This CDR3 has 14 amino acids. With 5 bases clipped from V and 9 bases from J, the junction kept 10 bases outside the gene matches. Germline loops: CDR1 SGHAT, CDR2 FQDESV (reference sequence). CDR3 sequence (DNA): TGTGCCAGCAGCCCTTTGCGGGAGATGGGTGAGCAGTTCTTC. It translates to CASSPLREMGEQFF.

This sequence joins TRBV11-2 and TRBJ2-4; 8 bases align to TRBD2. CDR1 and CDR2 from the germline V gene are SGHAT and FQNNGV. CDR3 size: 15 residues. Losses at the gene ends were 5 bases for V and 8 bases for J; bases not matched to a gene: 11. The CDR3 bases are TGTGCCAGCAGCCCCATCATAGCGGGGCGAGACATTCAGTACTTC. It is translated as CASSPIIAGRDIQYF.

The chain joins TRBV9 to TRBJ2-7, with D hard to call. The V and J ends lost 0 bases and 0 bases respectively, with 10 bases between them. The CDR3 is 15 amino acids. Germline V gene data show CDR1 as SGDLS and CDR2 as YYNGEE. Written as DNA, the CDR3 is TGTGCCAGCAGCGTAGGACAAAACCCCTCCTACGAGCAGTACTTC. Translated, it gives CASSVGQNPSYEQYF.

This clone appeared once. V gene TRBV27 combines with J gene TRBJ1-1; 8 nucleotides line up with TRBD1. After removal of 5 bases from V and 2 bases from J, the junction contained 10 bases not matched to a gene. The CDR3 is 16 residues long. Germline lookup yields CDR1 MNHEY and CDR2 SMNVEV (reference sequence). Here the CDR3 DNA reads TGTGCCAGCAGTAGATCTCAGGGGGCCCTTAACACTGAAGCTTTCTTT. Residues: CASSRSQGALNTEAFF.

The V gene is TRBV27, the J gene TRBJ2-1; 16 bases are a match to TRBD2. CDR1 MNHEY and CDR2 SMNVEV come from the germline V gene (reference sequence). The trim removed 6 bases at V and 0 bases at J, leaving 5 bases unmatched. This CDR3 is 18 amino acids long. CDR3 in DNA: TGTGCCAGCAGACGGGGACTAGCGGGGGGGAGCTCCTACAATGAGCAGTTCTTC. Its protein is CASRRGLAGGSSYNEQFF.

This sequence joins TRBV10-1 and TRBJ2-3; 8 bases are shared with TRBD1. With V trimmed by 3 bases and J by 2 bases, 4 bases remained unmatched. This CDR3 region has 15 residues. The germline gives CDR1 WNHNN, CDR2 SYGVQD (reference sequence). CDR3 DNA sequence: TGCGCCAGCAGTGAAGCAGGGGGCAACACAGATACGCAGTATTTT. Residues: CASSEAGGNTDTQYF.

The chain is built from TRBV9 and TRBJ1-6; D unresolved. The CDR3 has 17 residues. Germline loops: CDR1 SGDLS, CDR2 YYNGEE. Trimming removed 0 bases from V and 0 bases from J, with 10 bases in between. The CDR3 DNA reads TGTGCCAGCAGCGTAGATGACTTGAGCTCCTATAATTCACCCCTCCACTTT. Its protein product is CASSVDDLSSYNSPLHF.

This clone was seen a single time. The V and J genes are TRBV7-9 and TRBJ1-5; 9 nucleotides agree with TRBD1. The V gene's germline CDR1 is SEHNR and CDR2 FQNEAQ (reference sequence). This CDR3 has 19 amino acids. Trimming removed 0 bases from V and 0 bases from J; junction bases left unmatched: 9. The CDR3, as DNA: TGTGCCAGCAGCTTAGCGACCGATGACAGGGGGATTAGCAATCAGCCCCAGCATTTT. The encoded protein is CASSLATDDRGISNQPQHF.

The V and J genes are TRBV19 and TRBJ1-5, with a possible D match to TRBD1 (5 bases). The V gene's germline CDR1 is LNHDA and CDR2 SQIVND (reference sequence). V shed 3 bases and J shed 7 bases, with 13 bases lying between them. The CDR3 has 14 residues. CDR3 coding DNA: TGTGCCAGTAGTATGGGGCAGGGTTGGCAGCCCCAGCATTTT. It translates to CASSMGQGWQPQHF.

The V and J genes are TRBV7-8 and TRBJ2-4; D may be TRBD2 (6 bases). The V end was cut by 5 bases, the J end by 0 bases, with 17 bases between. The CDR3 is 17 amino acids. Per germline, CDR1 SGHVS and CDR2 FQNEAQ. Here the CDR3 DNA reads TGTGCCAGCAGCCCGGCCCGGGGGTATCTAGCCAAAAACATTCAGTACTTC. Translation: CASSPARGYLAKNIQYF.

The V gene is TRBV5-1, the J gene TRBJ1-4; D uncertain. Germline V gives CDR1 SGHRS, CDR2 YFSETQ. V gave up 5 bases and J gave up 3 bases, with 8 bases separating them. This CDR3 spans 13 amino acids. For the CDR3, the DNA is TGCGCCAGCAGGCGGGAGGCTAATGAAAAACTGTTTTTT. Translated: CASRREANEKLFF.

V and J are TRBV18 and TRBJ2-3; D is possibly TRBD2 (5 bases). The V end lost 1 base, the J end lost 3 bases, and 5 bases lay between the germline ends. Germline-derived CDR1 and CDR2 are KGHSH and LQKENI. The CDR3 runs to 13 residues. The CDR3 sequence is CASSPRETDTQYF. The CDR3, as DNA: TGTGCCAGCTCACCACGGGAGACAGATACGCAGTATTTT.

This clone occurred a few times. The V call is TRBV19, the J call TRBJ1-1; 8 bases are a match to TRBD1. The germline V gene encodes CDR1 LNHDA and CDR2 SQIVND (reference sequence). V shed 0 bases and J 0 bases; nucleotides not matched to a gene: 3. CDR3 size: 16 residues. The CDR3 protein is CASSIDRTGLNTEAFF. Here the CDR3 DNA reads TGTGCCAGTAGTATAGATCGGACAGGGCTGAACACTGAAGCTTTCTTT.